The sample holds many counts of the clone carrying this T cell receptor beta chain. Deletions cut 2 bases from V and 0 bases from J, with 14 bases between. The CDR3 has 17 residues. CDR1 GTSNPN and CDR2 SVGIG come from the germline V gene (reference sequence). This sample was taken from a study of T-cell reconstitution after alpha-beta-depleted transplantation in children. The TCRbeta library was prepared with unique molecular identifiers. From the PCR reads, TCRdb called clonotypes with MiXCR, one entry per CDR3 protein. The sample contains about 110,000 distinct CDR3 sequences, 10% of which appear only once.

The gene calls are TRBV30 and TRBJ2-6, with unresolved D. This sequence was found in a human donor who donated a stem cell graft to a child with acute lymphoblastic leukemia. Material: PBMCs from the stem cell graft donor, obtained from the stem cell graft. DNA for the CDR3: TGTGCCTGGAGTCCTCCTTCCCCAGGCTCTGGGGCCAACGTCCTGACTTTC. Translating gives CAWSPPSPGSGANVLTF.